One sample yielded the 24 T cell receptor beta chains listed below, sequenced in a study of blood T cell repertoires in COVID-19. TCRdb's table, derived via immunoSEQ multiplex PCR, lists solely in-frame clones and lacks some. The sample has approximately 220,000 clones, approximately 86% seen once. The sequenced sample consisted of PBMCs or T cells enriched from blood (not recorded which). The source of these receptors is a woman in her twenties or thirties who had been exposed to COVID-19.

This clone was seen a single time. This chain connects TRBV19 to TRBJ2-7; 12 bases map to TRBD2. Trimming removed 5 bases from V and 3 bases from J; junction bases left unmatched: 8. The CDR3 length is 16 residues. Germline CDR1 is LNHDA and CDR2 is SQIVND (reference sequence). CDR3 nucleotides: TGTGCCAGTAGTTCAGGACTAGCGGGGCAAAACTACGAGCAGTACTTC. Translated, it gives CASSSGLAGQNYEQYF.

This clone was observed a handful of times. This chain links TRBV3-1 (or the pseudogene TRBV3-2) with TRBJ2-1, with a weak D call TRBD1 (6 bases). The CDR3 contains 17 residues. V lost 0 bases to trimming and J lost 5 bases, with 17 bases between them. The germline V gene has CDR1 LGHDT and CDR2 YNNKEL (reference sequence). CDR3 region: CASSQEVGALGDNEQFF. CDR3 DNA sequence: TGTGCCAGCAGCCAAGAAGTGGGGGCGCTAGGAGACAATGAGCAGTTCTTC.

This clone was recorded once. The J gene is TRBJ1-3, the V gene TRBV3-1 (or the pseudogene TRBV3-2); a possible D gene is TRBD1 (6 bases). The V end lost 7 bases, the J end lost 2 bases, and 12 bases lay between the germline ends. CDR3 length: 14 amino acids. Germline CDR1 is LGHDT and CDR2 is YNNKEL (reference sequence). Written as DNA, the CDR3 is TGTGCCAGCAACTGGGGGGGCGCTGGAAACACCATATATTTT. Its translation is CASNWGGAGNTIYF.

This clone was seen once. The J gene is TRBJ2-7, the V gene TRBV25-1; D call uncertain. The CDR3 is 16 residues long. V was shortened by 4 bases and J by 0 bases, with 16 bases between the two germline ends. Per germline, CDR1 MGHDK and CDR2 SYGVNS. The CDR3 here is CASSGHWARDSYEQYF. In DNA, the CDR3 is TGTGCCAGCAGTGGGCATTGGGCCAGAGACTCCTACGAGCAGTACTTC.

The genes are TRBV5-8 and TRBJ1-4, with a weak D call TRBD1 (6 bases). There are 14 residues in the CDR3. Deletions cut 4 bases from V and 6 bases from J, with 13 bases between. Germline CDR1 reads SGHTS; CDR2 reads YDEGEE. DNA of the CDR3: TGTGCCAGCAGCCTCACAGGGTTGGATGAAAAACTGTTTTTT. Protein product: CASSLTGLDEKLFF.

The V call is TRBV7-9, the J call TRBJ2-3; D is uncertain. Trimming shortened V by 11 bases and J by 4 bases, and 13 bases separated the two germline ends. The CDR3 runs to 12 residues. CDR1 and CDR2 from the germline V gene are SEHNR and FQNEAQ (reference sequence). CDR3 sequence (DNA): TGTGCCTATTCTTCCGGGTCAGATACGCAGTATTTT. Translation: CAYSSGSDTQYF.

This clone was seen a handful of times. J is TRBJ2-5 and V is TRBV21-1; TRBD2 is the table's D call, not checked against the DNA. TRBV21-1 is tagged as a pseudogene. This CDR3 has 15 amino acids. CDR3 DNA sequence: TGTGCCAGCAGCAAAGCAGCGGGGGTTGAAGAGACCCAGTACTTC. The encoded protein is CASSKAAGVEETQYF.

The rearrangement links TRBV9 to TRBJ2-1, with 10 bases fitting TRBD2. The CDR3 length is 15 residues. Unmatched junction bases numbered 6, after V lost 0 bases and J lost 9 bases. Looked up from germline, CDR1 is SGDLS and CDR2 is YYNGEE. CDR3 in DNA: TGTGCCAGCAGCGTAGTTACTAGCGGGGTTAGTGAGCAGTTCTTC. Its translation: CASSVVTSGVSEQFF.

This clone appeared a single time. The chain recombines TRBV19 with TRBJ1-5; D might be TRBD1 (6 bases). Germline CDR1 LNHDA, CDR2 SQIVND (reference sequence). CDR3 length: 16 amino acids. V was clipped by 4 bases and J by 0 bases, with 13 bases between them. This chain's CDR3 is CASSRTGTLSNQPQHF. In DNA, the CDR3 is TGTGCCAGTAGTAGAACCGGGACACTTAGCAATCAGCCCCAGCATTTT.

The chain uses TRBV2 and TRBJ1-1; D gene uncertain. V was trimmed by 7 bases and J by 11 bases, leaving 23 bases between them. CDR1 is SNHLY, CDR2 FYNNEI, per germline. The CDR3 contains 14 residues. The CDR3 DNA follows: TGTGCCAGCACCTATCTTATGGTGGCCCCCAGGGCTTTCTTT. Protein product: CASTYLMVAPRAFF.

The gene calls are TRBV5-1 and TRBJ2-1, with 7 bases identical to TRBD2. The CDR3 is made up of 14 amino acids. Germline CDR1 and CDR2: SGHRS and YFSETQ. J gave up 7 bases and V 0 bases, and 4 bases lay outside the gene matches. The chain's CDR3 is CASSLGEGFNEQFF. The CDR3 DNA follows: TGCGCCAGCAGCTTGGGGGAGGGGTTTAATGAGCAGTTCTTC.

V gene TRBV11-3 combines with J gene TRBJ1-2, with a weak D call TRBD1 (5 bases). Germline CDR1 and CDR2: SGHNT and YENEEA. The V end was cut by 3 bases, the J end by 5 bases, with 10 bases between. The CDR3 extends over 13 amino acids. Here the CDR3 DNA reads TGTGCCAGCAGCTTTAGGGGTTTTTATGGCTACACCTTC. Its protein is CASSFRGFYGYTF.

The chain links TRBV27 to TRBJ1-1; D gene ambiguous. V dropped 7 bases and J dropped 0 bases, with 15 bases sitting between them. Germline CDR1 is MNHEY and CDR2 is SMNVEV (reference sequence). The CDR3 runs 15 residues. As DNA, the CDR3 is TGTGCCAGCATCAGGCTTGCGAGCATGAACACTGAAGCTTTCTTT. This translates into CASIRLASMNTEAFF.

The sample holds a few counts of this clone. This rearrangement joins TRBV29-1 to TRBJ1-2, with D maybe TRBD1 (5 bases). The V end was cut by 7 bases, the J end by 8 bases, with 20 bases between. CDR3 length equals 13 residues. Germline assignment: CDR1 SQVTM and CDR2 ANQGSEA. CDR3 DNA sequence: TGCAGCGCCCCAGACAGCCGTGGTAGGGGCTACACCTTC. This translates into CSAPDSRGRGYTF.

This chain links TRBV7-3 with TRBJ2-2; TRBD2 matches 7 bases. CDR1 is SGHTA and CDR2 is FQGTGA in the germline V gene. Trimming removed 6 bases from V and 3 bases from J; junction bases left unmatched: 7. The CDR3 loop spans 15 amino acids. The CDR3 sequence is CASSLSGFYTGELFF. The CDR3 bases are TGTGCCAGCAGTCTTAGCGGGTTTTACACCGGGGAGCTGTTTTTT.

This chain uses TRBV11-3 with TRBJ2-7; TRBD1 matches at 7 bases. Looked up from germline, CDR1 is SGHNT and CDR2 is YENEEA. The V and J ends lost 2 bases and 2 bases, in that order; junction bases with no gene match: 0. This CDR3 has 13 amino acids. As DNA, the CDR3 is TGTGCCAGCAGCTTAACAGGGGCCTACGAGCAGTACTTC. It translates to CASSLTGAYEQYF.

The V gene is TRBV30, the J gene TRBJ1-1; D gene ambiguous. This CDR3 contains 14 residues. The germline V and J ends were trimmed by 2 bases and 5 bases, with 15 bases remaining between them. The germline V gene has CDR1 GTSNPN and CDR2 SVGIG (reference sequence). This chain's CDR3 is CAWSNRVARTEAFF. Here the CDR3 DNA reads TGTGCCTGGAGTAACCGGGTAGCACGGACTGAAGCTTTCTTT.

A word on this clone: Its ends do not fully match the called genes, so a read error is possible. The same CDR3 is also encoded by other DNA sequences in this sample. CDR3 nucleotides: TGCGCCAGCACCTTGCTCCCGGGCAATCAGCCCCAGCATTTT. Amino acid sequence: CASTLLPGNQPQHF. V is TRBV5-1 and J is TRBJ1-5; D is ambiguous. The germline V gene encodes CDR1 SGHRS and CDR2 YFSETQ. CDR3 length equals 14 residues.

The chain employs TRBV28 and TRBJ1-1, with 7 positions matching TRBD1. The germline CDR1 and CDR2 sequences are MDHEN and SYDVKM. The CDR3 has 12 amino acids. With 9 bases clipped from V and 3 bases from J, the junction kept 4 bases outside the gene matches. The CDR3, as DNA: TGTGCCAGTCAAACAGGGGACACTGAAGCTTTCTTT. It encodes CASQTGDTEAFF.

The chain has TRBV7-9 and TRBJ1-1; D call uncertain. Germline V gene lookup returns CDR1 SEHNR and CDR2 FQNEAQ (reference sequence). There are 17 residues in the CDR3. Trimming stripped 5 bases from V and 3 bases from J, with 22 bases between. CDR3 DNA: TGTGCCAGCAGCCTACCAGCTGGGTTCCCGGGTCACACTGAAGCTTTCTTT. As protein: CASSLPAGFPGHTEAFF.

The chain combines TRBV2 with TRBJ1-2; D gene ambiguous. The CDR3 runs to 13 residues. From germline, CDR1 is SNHLY and CDR2 FYNNEI. The V and J ends lost 5 bases and 4 bases respectively, with 11 bases between them. In nucleotides, the CDR3 is TGTGCCAGCAGTCCCGACACAACCTATGGCTACACCTTC. This gives the protein CASSPDTTYGYTF.

The chain combines TRBV6-5 with TRBJ2-7; tentatively, D is TRBD1 (6 bases). Per germline, CDR1 MNHEY and CDR2 SVGAGI. Trimming pared 7 bases from V and 6 bases from J, leaving 16 bases between. This CDR3 has 13 amino acids. The CDR3 DNA reads TGTGCCAGCACCCAACAGGGAAAAGGCGAGCAGTACTTC. Its protein is CASTQQGKGEQYF.

The sample holds one count of this clone. This sequence joins TRBV19 and TRBJ1-1; a possible D gene is TRBD1 (6 bases). The V end lost 4 bases, the J end lost 6 bases, and 12 bases lay between the germline ends. CDR1 is LNHDA, CDR2 SQIVND, per germline (reference sequence). The CDR3 sequence is 13 residues long. The CDR3, as DNA: TGTGCCAGTAGTAGTCAGGGGATTTCTGAAGCTTTCTTT. Protein sequence: CASSSQGISEAFF.

The J gene is TRBJ2-6, the V gene TRBV12-5; the match to TRBD1 covers 8 bases. The germline CDR1 and CDR2 sequences are LGHNT and FRNRAP. V was clipped by 4 bases and J by 4 bases; unmatched bases: 9. The CDR3 spans 17 residues. CDR3 protein: CASGWTGSLGGANVLTF. The CDR3 region has the DNA TGTGCTAGTGGTTGGACAGGGTCCCTTGGGGGGGCCAACGTCCTGACTTTC.